This TCR beta chain is drawn from a study of blood T cell repertoires in COVID-19. Study background: Nucleic acid was either cDNA or gDNA, and it came from T cells, B-cell-depleted T cells, or PBMCs.

The CDR3 has 15 residues. Germline trimming cut 3 bases from V and 9 bases from J; bases unmatched to any gene: 8. Germline V gene data show CDR1 as MDHEN and CDR2 as SYDVKM. In the study's own analysis: Estimation of nucleated cell counts relied on the amplification of reference gene primers. Some clones are missing from TCRdb's copy, which holds only in-frame ones; the method was immunoSEQ multiplex PCR. That table supplies the V and J calls and clone size; D and trimming were determined from the DNA. Of approximately 140,000 clones detected, 65% to 90% appear once; the ten largest clones hold around 3.3%.

This chain connects TRBV28 to TRBJ1-6; TRBD1 matches at 7 bases. This TCR derives from a man between 65 and 85 years old with acute or convalescent COVID-19. The specimen sequenced was peripheral blood. The CDR3 region is CASSFRQGDGSPLHF. CDR3 nucleotide sequence: TGTGCCAGCAGTTTTCGTCAGGGGGACGGTTCACCCCTCCACTTT.